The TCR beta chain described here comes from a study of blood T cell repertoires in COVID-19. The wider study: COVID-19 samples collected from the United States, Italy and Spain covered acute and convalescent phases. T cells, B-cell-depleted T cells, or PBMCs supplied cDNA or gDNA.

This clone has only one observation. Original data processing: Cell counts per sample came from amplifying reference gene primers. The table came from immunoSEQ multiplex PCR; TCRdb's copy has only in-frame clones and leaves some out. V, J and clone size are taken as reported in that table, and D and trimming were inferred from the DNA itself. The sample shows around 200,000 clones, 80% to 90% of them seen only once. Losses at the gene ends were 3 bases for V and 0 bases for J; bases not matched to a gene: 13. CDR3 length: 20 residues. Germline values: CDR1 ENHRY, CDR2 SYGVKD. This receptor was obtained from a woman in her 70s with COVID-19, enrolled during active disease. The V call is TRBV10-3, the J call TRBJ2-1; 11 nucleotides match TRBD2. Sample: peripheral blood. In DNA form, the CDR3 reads TGTGCCATCAGTGATAGTGAACTAGCGGGGGCCCCTAGCTCCTACAATGAGCAGTTCTTC. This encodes CAISDSELAGAPSSYNEQFF.